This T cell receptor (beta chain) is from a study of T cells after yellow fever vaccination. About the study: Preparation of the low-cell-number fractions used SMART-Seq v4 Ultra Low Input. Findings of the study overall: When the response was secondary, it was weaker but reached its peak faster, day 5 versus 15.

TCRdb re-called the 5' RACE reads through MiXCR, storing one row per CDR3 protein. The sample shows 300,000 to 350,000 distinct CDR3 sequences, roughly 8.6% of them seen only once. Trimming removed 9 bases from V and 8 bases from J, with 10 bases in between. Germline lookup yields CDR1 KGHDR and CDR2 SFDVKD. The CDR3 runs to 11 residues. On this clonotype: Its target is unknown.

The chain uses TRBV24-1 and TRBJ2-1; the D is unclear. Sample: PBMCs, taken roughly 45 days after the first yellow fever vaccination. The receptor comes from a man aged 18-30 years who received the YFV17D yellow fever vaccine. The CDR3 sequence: CATRVGDEQFF. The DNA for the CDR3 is TGTGCCACCCGGGTAGGCGATGAGCAGTTCTTC.